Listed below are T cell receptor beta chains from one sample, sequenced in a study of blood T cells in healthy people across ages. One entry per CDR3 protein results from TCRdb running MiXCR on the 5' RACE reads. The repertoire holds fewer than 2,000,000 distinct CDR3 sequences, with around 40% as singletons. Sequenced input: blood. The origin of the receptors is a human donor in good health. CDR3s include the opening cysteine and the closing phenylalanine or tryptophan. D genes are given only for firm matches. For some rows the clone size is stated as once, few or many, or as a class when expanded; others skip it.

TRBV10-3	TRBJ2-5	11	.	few	CAISTGETQYF	TGTGCCATCAGTACTGGTGAGACCCAGTACTTC
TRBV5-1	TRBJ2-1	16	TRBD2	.	CASSLGTSGAHGEQFF	TGCGCCAGCAGCTTGGGCACTAGCGGGGCCCATGGTGAGCAGTTCTTC
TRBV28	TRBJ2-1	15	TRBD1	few	CASSTGTGISNEQFF	TGTGCCAGCAGTACTGGGACAGGGATTAGCAATGAGCAGTTCTTC
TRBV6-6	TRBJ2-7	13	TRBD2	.	CASLGSSGYEQYF	TGTGCCAGCCTGGGTTCTAGCGGCTACGAGCAGTACTTC
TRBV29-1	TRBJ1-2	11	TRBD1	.	CSDSGGYGYTF	TGCAGCGACTCAGGGGGCTATGGCTACACCTTC
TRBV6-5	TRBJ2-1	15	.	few	CASSYVWARNNEQFF	TGTGCCAGCAGTTACGTTTGGGCTAGAAACAATGAGCAGTTCTTC
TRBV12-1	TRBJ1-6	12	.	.	CASSFAGQGFFF	TGTGCCAGCAGTTTTGCGGGACAGGGGTTTTTTTTT
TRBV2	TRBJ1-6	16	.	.	CASIPSASSYNSPLHF	TGTGCCAGCATCCCCTCGGCGAGCTCCTATAATTCACCCCTCCACTTT
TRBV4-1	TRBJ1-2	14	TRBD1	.	CASSQATGGRGYTF	TGCGCCAGCAGCCAGGCAACAGGGGGCAGGGGCTACACCTTC
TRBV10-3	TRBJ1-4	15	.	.	CTIAPGGEANEKLFF	TGTACCATCGCCCCGGGGGGTGAGGCTAATGAAAAACTGTTTTTT
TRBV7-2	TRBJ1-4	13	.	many	CASSLMTGEKLFF	TGTGCCAGCAGCTTAATGACAGGCGAAAAACTGTTTTTT
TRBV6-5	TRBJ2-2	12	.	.	CASTANTGELFF	TGTGCCAGCACCGCGAACACCGGGGAGCTGTTTTTT
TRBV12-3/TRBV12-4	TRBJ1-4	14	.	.	CASRARVGIEKLFF	TGTGCCAGCAGAGCCAGGGTTGGGATCGAAAAACTGTTTTTT
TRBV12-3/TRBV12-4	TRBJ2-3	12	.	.	CASSPDYNTQYF	TGTGCCAGCAGCCCCGACTACAATACGCAGTATTTT
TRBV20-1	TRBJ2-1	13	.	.	CSASARSLDEQFF	TGCAGTGCTAGTGCTCGTAGTCTCGATGAGCAGTTCTTC
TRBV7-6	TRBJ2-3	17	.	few	CASSLVINGGGTDTQYF	TGTGCCAGCAGCTTAGTAATAAACGGGGGTGGCACAGATACGCAGTATTTT
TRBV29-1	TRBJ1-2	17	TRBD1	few	CSVEGRDRGLANYGYTF	TGCAGCGTTGAAGGCCGGGACAGGGGTTTAGCTAACTATGGCTACACCTTC
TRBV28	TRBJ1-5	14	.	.	CASSLSQWNQPQHF	TGTGCCAGCAGTTTGAGTCAGTGGAATCAGCCCCAGCATTTT
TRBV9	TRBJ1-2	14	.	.	CASSVGIVDYGYTF	TGTGCCAGCAGCGTAGGTATAGTCGACTATGGCTACACCTTC
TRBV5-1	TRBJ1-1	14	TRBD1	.	CASSYWDRGTEAFF	TGCGCCAGCAGCTATTGGGACAGGGGGACTGAAGCTTTCTTT
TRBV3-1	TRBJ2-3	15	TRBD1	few	CASSQRQGLTDTQYF	TGTGCCAGCAGCCAGCGACAGGGGCTCACAGATACGCAGTATTTT
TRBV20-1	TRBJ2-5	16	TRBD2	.	CSAETSGQLYQETQYF	TGCAGTGCTGAGACTAGCGGGCAACTGTACCAAGAGACCCAGTACTTC
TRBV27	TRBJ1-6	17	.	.	CASSLGPRHIYNSPLHF	TGTGCCAGCAGTTTAGGTCCCAGGCACATCTATAATTCACCCCTCCACTTT